Listed below are T cell receptor beta chains from one sample, sequenced in a study of blood T cell repertoires in COVID-19. The assay was immunoSEQ multiplex PCR, and TCRdb's table has in-frame clones only and misses some. The table has approximately 210,000 clones, roughly 85% seen once. The sample consisted of peripheral blood. The receptors derive from a woman in her sixties or seventies with active or convalescent COVID-19. CDR3s include the opening cysteine and the closing phenylalanine or tryptophan. A D gene is named only where the DNA matches it firmly. The listing skips clone size in some rows; elsewhere it reads once, few, many or a size class.

TRBD1	TRBV7-9	TRBJ1-5	-	TGTGCCAGCACCAGAGCCGGGACAGGGTTTAGTCAGCCCCAGCATTTT	CASTRAGTGFSQPQHF
TRBD1	TRBV28	TRBJ1-2	-	TGTGCCAGCACCCTATCCGGGACAGGGGGAGTAGGCTACACCTTC	CASTLSGTGGVGYTF
-	TRBV20-1	TRBJ2-7	-	TGCAGTGCTCCGGTTGCGACTTCATGGAACTTC	CSAPVATSWNF
TRBD1	TRBV2	TRBJ2-5	-	TGTGCCAGCAGTGAGGGACAGATTGAGACCCAGTACTTC	CASSEGQIETQYF
-	TRBV3-1/TRBV3-2	TRBJ2-7	-	TGTGCCAGCAGCCTGACAGGGAGCGGGTTCGAGCAGTACTTC	CASSLTGSGFEQYF
TRBD2	TRBV11-2	TRBJ2-7	-	TGTGCCAGCAGCTTAGGCCTAGCGGGCTACGAGCAGTACTTC	CASSLGLAGYEQYF
TRBD1	TRBV7-6	TRBJ1-3	-	TGTGCCAGCAGCTTATATACAGGGGGCTCTGGAAACACCATATATTTT	CASSLYTGGSGNTIYF
-	TRBV7-9	TRBJ2-1	-	TGTGCCAGCAGCCTTTACCGGGGAGGCTCCTACAATGAGCAGTTCTTC	CASSLYRGGSYNEQFF
-	TRBV5-5	TRBJ1-1	-	TGTGCCAGCAGCTTGGCTTGGTCGACTTTGAACACTGAAGCTTTCTTT	CASSLAWSTLNTEAFF
-	TRBV28	TRBJ1-5	-	TGTGCCAGCAGGGTTACTAATCAGCCCCAGCATTTT	CASRVTNQPQHF
TRBD2	TRBV6-5	TRBJ2-2	many	TGTGCCAGCAGTCCCACTGGGGGGGGCGGGGAGCTGTTTTTT	CASSPTGGGGELFF
-	TRBV5-1	TRBJ1-2	-	TGCGCCAGCAGGACCGGGTTTATCGGTTATGGCTACACCTTC	CASRTGFIGYGYTF
TRBD2	TRBV6-5	TRBJ2-7	-	TGTGCCAGCAAGGTAGGAGCGGGGGCGGACGAGCAGTACTTC	CASKVGAGADEQYF
TRBD2	TRBV18	TRBJ2-7	-	TGTGCCAGCTCACCACCAGCGGGGGCCGACTACGAGCAGTACTTC	CASSPPAGADYEQYF
-	TRBV5-5	TRBJ2-1	once	TGTGCCAGCAGCGTGGACAGCCTAAGGAAGCAGTTCTTC	CASSVDSLRKQFF
TRBD2	TRBV27	TRBJ2-1	once	TGTGCCAGCAGTTTACAGGGGCTAGCGGGAGGGATCGACAATGAGCAGTTCTTC	CASSLQGLAGGIDNEQFF
-	TRBV28	TRBJ2-7	-	TGTGCCAGCAGTTGGGGGGCCTACGAGCAGTACTTC	CASSWGAYEQYF
TRBD1	TRBV7-3	TRBJ1-1	few	TGTGCCAGCAGCCCTACAGGGGGCCAAGCTTTCTTT	CASSPTGGQAFF
-	TRBV7-2	TRBJ1-3	-	TGTGCCAGCAGCCCGGGGGGGACCTCTGGAAACACCATATATTTT	CASSPGGTSGNTIYF
-	TRBV5-1	TRBJ1-6	few	TGCGCCAGCAGAGTCGAAGGCGGTTCACCCCTCCACTTT	CASRVEGGSPLHF
-	TRBV4-1	TRBJ2-2	-	TGCGCCAGCAGCCAAGGGGCCTGGGACACCGGGGAGCTGTTTTTT	CASSQGAWDTGELFF
TRBD2	TRBV24-1	TRBJ2-2	-	TGTGCCACCAGTGTGTCCGGGAGGGGGGGCACCGGGGAGCTGTTTTTT	CATSVSGRGGTGELFF
TRBD2	TRBV3-1/TRBV3-2	TRBJ2-7	-	TGTGCCAGCAGCCAAGCGGGGCTAGCGGGGGGCACTGGCCAGGGCGAGCAGTACTTC	CASSQAGLAGGTGQGEQYF
-	TRBV6-5	TRBJ1-1	-	TGTGCCAGCAGTTTACAAGGGGTCGCGAACACTGAAGCTTTCTTT	CASSLQGVANTEAFF
-	TRBV18	TRBJ2-7	-	TGTGCCAGCTCACCACAGGGGTCATCCTCCCACGAGCAGTACTTC	CASSPQGSSSHEQYF
-	TRBV10-3	TRBJ1-1	-	TGTGCCATCCGGACTGGGGGCGCTGAAGCTTTCTTT	CAIRTGGAEAFF
-	TRBV2	TRBJ2-2	-	TGTGCCAGCAGACCCGACTCGGCGGGGGAGCTGTTTTTT	CASRPDSAGELFF
TRBD2	TRBV10-3	TRBJ2-3	-	TGTGCCATCAGTGGACTAGCGGGAGGGCGTACAGATACGCAGTATTTT	CAISGLAGGRTDTQYF
-	TRBV6-6	TRBJ2-7	-	TGTGCCAGCAGTCCAGCGGGCCCCTACGAGCAGTACTTC	CASSPAGPYEQYF
TRBD1	TRBV28	TRBJ1-6	once	TGTGCCAGCAGTTTGCCACAGGGGGCTCTAAATTCACCCCTCCACTTT	CASSLPQGALNSPLHF
TRBD2	TRBV28	TRBJ2-7	-	TGTGCCAGCGGGACTAGCGGGAGACTCAACGAGCAGTACTTC	CASGTSGRLNEQYF
-	TRBV10-3	TRBJ2-4	-	TGTGCCATCAGTGAGTCGAGCGTAGCCAAAAACATTCAGTACTTC	CAISESSVAKNIQYF
TRBD2	TRBV19	TRBJ2-1	-	TGTGCCAGTAGTCCTCCCGGTAGTAGCGGGCTTCACAATGAGCAGTTCTTC	CASSPPGSSGLHNEQFF
TRBD1	TRBV5-1	TRBJ2-4	-	TGCGCCAGCAGCTGGGGGGACAGGGGAGAATTGTTGAACATTCAGTACTTC	CASSWGDRGELLNIQYF
-	TRBV27	TRBJ2-6	few	TGTGCCAGCAGCCCTGGGGCCTCTGGGGCCAACGTCCTGACTTTC	CASSPGASGANVLTF
TRBD1	TRBV5-6	TRBJ2-7	-	TGTGCCAGCAGCATAACAGGGGTCGAGCAGTACTTC	CASSITGVEQYF
TRBD2	TRBV10-3	TRBJ2-7	-	TGTGCCATCAGTGAGAGAGCGGGAGATCCCTACGAGCAGTACTTC	CAISERAGDPYEQYF
-	TRBV11-2	TRBJ2-3	few	TGTGCCAGCAGCTCTTGGGAGAGTTTTAGCACAGATACGCAGTATTTT	CASSSWESFSTDTQYF
-	TRBV3-1/TRBV3-2	TRBJ1-1	-	TGTGCCAGCAGCCAAGTAGGGGCAGGCGTTGAAGCTTTCTTT	CASSQVGAGVEAFF
TRBD2	TRBV4-1	TRBJ2-3	few	TGCGCCAGCAGCCAAGGGGTAGCGGGTTTTGGAGGTACGCAGTATTTT	CASSQGVAGFGGTQYF
-	TRBV9	TRBJ1-1	-	TGTGCCAGCAGCGTAGCTCAGGGGAACACTGAAGCTTTCTTT	CASSVAQGNTEAFF
-	TRBV30	TRBJ1-5	few	TGTGCCTGGAACGCCGGACTGCCCTTTCAGCCCCAGCATTTT	CAWNAGLPFQPQHF
TRBD1	TRBV5-1	TRBJ2-4	few	TGCGCCAGCAAACCGGGACAGGGGGAAAACATTCAGTACTTC	CASKPGQGENIQYF
TRBD2	TRBV11-2	TRBJ2-2	-	TGTGCCAGCAGACGTACTAGCGCGTCATTCACCGGGGAGCTGTTTTTT	CASRRTSASFTGELFF
TRBD2	TRBV5-4	TRBJ2-7	-	TGTGCCAGCAGCTTTGGACTAGCGGGGGGAGCTACGAAGCAGTACTTC	CASSFGLAGGATKQYF
TRBD1	TRBV10-3	TRBJ1-4	-	TGTGCCATCAGTGATAGGACAGGGTCTAATGAAAAACTGTTTTTT	CAISDRTGSNEKLFF
-	TRBV5-8	TRBJ2-1	-	TGTGCCAGCAGCTACGAGCGAGGGGGGGGGACCTACAATGAGCAGTTCTTC	CASSYERGGGTYNEQFF
TRBD2	TRBV7-2	TRBJ2-5	once	TGTGCCAGCAGCTTAGCGCATTACGGGGGGAGGGAGACCCAGTACTTC	CASSLAHYGGRETQYF
TRBD2	TRBV11-3	TRBJ2-5	-	TGTGCCAGCAGCTTAGGGGTCCGAGGAGCGGGGGAAGAGACCCAGTACTTC	CASSLGVRGAGEETQYF
TRBD2	TRBV4-1	TRBJ2-1	-	TGCGCCAGCAGCCAACCGGGGGGACTGAACTACAATGAGCAGTTCTTC	CASSQPGGLNYNEQFF